This T cell receptor (beta chain) was recovered during a study of shared clonotypes between healthy human individuals. Here immunoSEQ multiplex PCR was the method, and the copy in TCRdb shows in-frame clones only, minus some. The sample contains roughly 1,000,000 clones, about four fifths of which appear only once. Germline CDR1 and CDR2: SGHNT and YENEEA. V trimming: 0 bases; J trimming: 4 bases; junction bases outside the gene matches: 8. The length of the CDR3 is 17 residues. The sequenced material came from memory CD4+ T cells from PBMCs. Subset: CD45RA-negative fraction. The rearrangement joins TRBV11-3 to TRBJ2-2; 7 nucleotides agree with TRBD2. The source is a young man in good health. Some clones in this sample may be carry-over from other donors' samples. The CDR3 sequence: CASSLDREGRGTGELFF. For the CDR3, the DNA is TGTGCCAGCAGCTTAGATCGTGAAGGGAGGGGCACCGGGGAGCTGTTTTTT.